This TCR beta chain was captured in a study of blood T cell repertoires in COVID-19. The overall study: There were acute and convalescent COVID-19 samples, and they came from the United States, Italy and Spain. Sources were T cells, B-cell-depleted T cells, or PBMCs; the material itself was cDNA or gDNA.

Germline loops: CDR1 MNHEY, CDR2 SVGAGI. V dropped 4 bases and J dropped 2; count of bases not matched to a gene: 5. This CDR3 contains 15 residues. As originally analysed: Quantification of nucleated cells was approximated via reference gene primer amplification. Generated by immunoSEQ multiplex PCR, the TCRdb table keeps only in-frame clones and is missing some. The DNA gave D and trimming, while V, J and clone size come from that table. The table lists 210,000 or so clones, more than 70% of them singletons. The V and J genes are TRBV6-5 and TRBJ1-3; 7 bases agree with TRBD1. The TCR comes from a woman between 40 and 50 years old who had recovered from COVID-19. Sample: peripheral blood. CDR3 sequence (DNA): TGTGCCAGCAGTTCGGGACAGCTTACTGGAAACACCATATATTTT. This encodes CASSSGQLTGNTIYF.